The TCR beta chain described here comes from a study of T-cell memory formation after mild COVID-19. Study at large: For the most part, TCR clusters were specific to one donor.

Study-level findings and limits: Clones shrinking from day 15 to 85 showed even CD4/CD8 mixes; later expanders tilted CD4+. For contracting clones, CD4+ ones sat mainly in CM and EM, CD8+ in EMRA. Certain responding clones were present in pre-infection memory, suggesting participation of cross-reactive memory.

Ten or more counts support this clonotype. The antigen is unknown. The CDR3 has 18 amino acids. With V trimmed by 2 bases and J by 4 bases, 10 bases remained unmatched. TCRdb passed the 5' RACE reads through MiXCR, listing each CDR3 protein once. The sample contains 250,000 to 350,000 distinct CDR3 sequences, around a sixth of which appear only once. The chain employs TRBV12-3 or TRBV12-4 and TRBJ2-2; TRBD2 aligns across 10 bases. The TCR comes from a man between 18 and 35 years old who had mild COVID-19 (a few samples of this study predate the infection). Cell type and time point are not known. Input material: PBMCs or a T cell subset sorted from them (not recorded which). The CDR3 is CASSLTWLAGAVTGELFF. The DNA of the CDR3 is TGTGCCAGCAGTTTAACTTGGCTAGCGGGGGCCGTCACCGGGGAGCTGTTTTTT.